This record covers a single T cell receptor (beta chain). Its matching antigen is unknown. The data were obtained in a study of cytomegalovirus exposure and HLA in healthy donors. Whole-study results and caveats: Researchers reportedly found TCR beta sequences accurately predicted most subjects' HLA-A and HLA-B alleles. With DRB1 most and HLA-C fewest, TCR association rates differed between HLA loci in a later analysis. A further, later analysis showed that HLA-associated TCR beta chains (compared with equally common others) were more clonally expanded. Apparent HLA restriction characterized most CMV-associated TCR beta chains in a later analysis.

The CDR3 contains 17 residues. V shed 5 bases and J 0 bases; nucleotides not matched to a gene: 7. Germline CDR1 reads LNHDA; CDR2 reads SQIVND (reference sequence). Use of 60 Vbeta and 13 Jbeta primers characterized the PCR. Libraries were prepared by immunoSEQ multiplex PCR; TCRdb keeps only in-frame clonotypes and omits some of them. Here the sample spans 180,000 or so clones, roughly 74% being singletons. The sequence was obtained from a woman in her 40s in good health and CMV-seropositive. This rearrangement joins TRBV19 to TRBJ2-1, with TRBD2 matching 10 bases. The sequenced material came from PBMCs. The CDR3 nucleotides are TGTGCCAGTAGTGATCAGCTAGCGGGAGACTCCTACAATGAGCAGTTCTTC. This sequence encodes CASSDQLAGDSYNEQFF. The full variable domain, its missing parts supplied by reference TRBV19 and TRBJ2-1, is DGGITQSPKYLFRKEGQNVTLSCEQNLNHDAMYWYRQDPGQGLRLIYYSQIVNDFQKGDIAEGYSVSREKKESFPLTVTSAQKNPTAFYLCASSDQLAGDSYNEQFFGPGTRLTVL.